Listed here are 32 T cell receptor beta chains from one sample, sequenced in a study of blood T cells in healthy people across ages. Through a sample-barcoded 5' primer and a J-beta primer mix, a second PCR was run for 7 to 11 cycles. TCRdb reprocessed the 5' RACE reads with MiXCR, giving one entry per CDR3 protein. The table records 800,000 to 950,000 distinct CDR3 sequences, approximately 32% of them present only once. These data were also filed under a second study, of T cells of mothers and their children.

Sequenced: blood. Receptors originate from a woman between 40 and 50 years old in good health.

About this clonotype: A much larger clone lies a single base off, so this may be a read error. The chain recombines TRBV7-9 with TRBJ2-5; the D call may be TRBD1 or TRBD2 (7 bases each). CDR1 is SEHNR, CDR2 FQNEAQ, per germline (reference sequence). This CDR3 comprises 15 residues. For the CDR3, the DNA is TGTGCCAGCACCCCGTCGGAGGGGGCGGGGGAGACCCTGTACTTC. It is translated as CASTPSEGAGETLYF.

This clonotype was recorded only once. The chain has TRBV7-8 and TRBJ2-7, with D possibly being TRBD1 (5 bases). Trimming stripped 1 base from V and 5 bases from J, with 12 bases between. The CDR3 sequence is 14 residues long. Germline CDR1 reads SGHVS; CDR2 reads FQNEAQ. The CDR3 region has the DNA TGTGCCAGCAGCTTAGTTTCCCAGGGCGACGAGCAGTACTTC. It yields the protein CASSLVSQGDEQYF.

In its sample, this clonotype was seen many times. The J gene is TRBJ2-4, the V gene TRBV11-1, with D possibly TRBD1 on 6 matching bases. Germline V lookup: CDR1 SGHAT, CDR2 FQDESV (reference sequence). V was clipped by 5 bases and J by 4 bases, with 9 bases between them. The CDR3 runs to 13 residues. The CDR3, as DNA: TGTGCCAGCAGCCTCGACAGGAAAAACATTCAGTACTTC. Protein product: CASSLDRKNIQYF.

V and J are TRBV7-2 and TRBJ1-1; D is perhaps TRBD1 (6 bases). CDR1 is SGHTA and CDR2 is FQGNSA in the germline V gene. The CDR3 spans 16 residues. Deletions cut 1 base from V and 0 bases from J, with 12 bases between. CDR3 sequence reads: CASSLGRGSMNTEAFF. CDR3 nucleotides: TGTGCCAGCAGCTTAGGGAGGGGGTCAATGAACACTGAAGCTTTCTTT. Drawing the rest from reference TRBV7-2 and TRBJ1-1, the complete variable domain is GAGVSQSPSNKVTEKGKDVELRCDPISGHTALYWYRQSLGQGLEFLIYFQGNSAPDKSGLPSDRFSAERTGGSVSTLTIQRTQQEDSAVYLCASSLGRGSMNTEAFFGQGTRLTVV.

This sequence joins TRBV7-2 and TRBJ1-6, with 8 bases lining up with TRBD1. The CDR3 consists of 15 residues. Germline-derived CDR1 and CDR2 are SGHTA and FQGNSA. Trimming cost V 5 bases and J 7 bases; bases outside gene matches: 7. The CDR3 nucleotides are TGTGCCAGCAGCCTCTTACAGGGGGGGAATTCACCCCTCCACTTT. Its translation: CASSLLQGGNSPLHF.

This clonotype was counted only a few times. V and J are TRBV10-3 and TRBJ1-5; D ambiguous. Germline V gives CDR1 ENHRY, CDR2 SYGVKD. The CDR3 runs to 13 residues. Deletions cut 10 bases from V and 2 bases from J, with 12 bases between. The CDR3 is CATYAGRNQPQHF. The CDR3 DNA reads as TGTGCCACCTACGCCGGGCGCAATCAGCCCCAGCATTTT.

This clonotype was seen more than once but under ten times. The chain combines TRBV6-5 with TRBJ1-2, with 7 bases lining up with TRBD1. CDR3 length: 14 amino acids. After removal of 6 bases from V and 2 bases from J, the junction contained 6 bases not matched to a gene. Germline V gene lookup returns CDR1 MNHEY and CDR2 SVGAGI. CDR3 sequence reads: CASRVGTVNYGYTF. The CDR3, as DNA: TGTGCCAGCAGAGTAGGGACAGTGAACTATGGCTACACCTTC.

This chain links TRBV29-1 with TRBJ1-1; D is unclear. The V end lost 4 bases, the J end lost 6 bases, and 12 bases lay between the germline ends. CDR1 is SQVTM and CDR2 is ANQGSEA in the germline V gene. The CDR3 is made up of 12 amino acids. The DNA for the CDR3 is TGCAGCGTTGGACTCGAGAGCGCTGAAGCTTTCTTT. This gives the protein CSVGLESAEAFF.

This clonotype was counted between two and nine times. The chain is built from TRBV7-2 and TRBJ1-2, with a possible D match to TRBD1 (6 bases). The germline CDR1 and CDR2 sequences are SGHTA and FQGNSA. The CDR3 covers 15 residues. Trimming removed 2 bases at V and 6 bases at J, with 16 bases between. CDR3 sequence: CASSLNGGRMNGYTF. The CDR3 nucleotides read TGTGCCAGCAGCTTAAACGGGGGGCGTATGAATGGCTACACCTTC.

Details on this clonotype: A read error may explain this, as a much larger clone is one base away. The rearrangement joins TRBV15 to TRBJ1-1; tentatively, D is TRBD1 (6 bases). There are 12 residues in the CDR3. Per the germline V gene, CDR1 is LNHNV and CDR2 is YYDKDF (reference sequence). Trimming took 3 bases from V and 9 from J, leaving 11 bases between them. As DNA, the CDR3 is TGTGCCACCAGCAGGGAGGGGGGAAAAGCTTTCTTT. This gives the protein CATSREGGKAFF.

The rearrangement joins TRBV5-6 to TRBJ2-5; maybe TRBD2 (6 bases). The better agreement between TRBJ2-7 and the DNA end casts doubt on the J call. The CDR3 spans 15 residues. Per the germline V gene, CDR1 is SGHDT and CDR2 is YYEEEE. CDR3 protein: CASRSGRRGNYEQYF. In DNA, the CDR3 is TGTGCCAGCAGATCGGGACGGAGGGGCAACTACGAGCAGTACTTC.

The chain links TRBV5-1 to TRBJ2-5; 8 nucleotides match TRBD2. Germline CDR1 is SGHRS and CDR2 is YFSETQ. V was clipped by 3 bases and J by 2 bases; unmatched bases: 6. This CDR3 has 15 amino acids. The CDR3 nucleotides are TGCGCCAGCAGCTCCGCCGGGACTAGGCAAGAGACCCAGTACTTC. This codes for CASSSAGTRQETQYF.

The V and J genes are TRBV5-1 and TRBJ2-5; D not certain. The V end was cut by 6 bases, the J end by 5 bases, with 20 bases between. The CDR3 contains 15 residues. Germline assignment: CDR1 SGHRS and CDR2 YFSETQ. CDR3 coding DNA: TGCGCCAGCACCCTGCTAAGGAGAGCGTCCGAGACCCAGTACTTC. Translating it yields CASTLLRRASETQYF.

This clonotype was observed at least ten times. The chain employs TRBV9 and TRBJ1-5; 9 bases are shared with TRBD1. V was clipped by 4 bases and J by 1 base; unmatched bases: 3. This CDR3 contains 15 residues. Per germline, CDR1 SGDLS and CDR2 YYNGEE. CDR3 in amino acids: CASSTGTGSNQPQHF. CDR3 in DNA: TGTGCCAGCAGCACAGGGACAGGGAGCAATCAGCCCCAGCATTTT. Supplemented by reference TRBV9 and TRBJ1-5, the full variable domain reads DSGVTQTPKHLITATGQRVTLRCSPRSGDLSVYWYQQSLDQGLQFLIQYYNGEERAKGNILERFSAQQFPDLHSELNLSSLELGDSALYFCASSTGTGSNQPQHFGDGTRLSIL.

This clonotype was seen repeatedly, ten times or more. The chain combines TRBV2 with TRBJ2-7, with TRBD1 identical over 11 bases. CDR3 length: 13 residues. CDR1 and CDR2 (germline): SNHLY, FYNNEI. Trimming took 8 bases from V and 0 from J; bases not matched to a gene: 0. This chain's CDR3 is CASGTGGSYEQYF. CDR3 coding DNA: TGTGCCAGCGGGACAGGGGGCTCCTACGAGCAGTACTTC.

This clonotype is judged medium-sized. The V and J genes are TRBV28 and TRBJ1-2; D gene uncertain. CDR1 and CDR2 from the germline V gene are MDHEN and SYDVKM. The CDR3 contains 14 residues. Trimming removed 0 bases at V and 7 bases at J, with 12 bases between. CDR3 nucleotides: TGTGCCAGCAGTTTATGGGCGTCGAAAGGTGGCTACACCTTC. As protein: CASSLWASKGGYTF.

For this clonotype: One base away lies a much larger clone, so this may be a sequencing read error. J is TRBJ2-5 and V is TRBV7-3; 8 bases align to TRBD2. TRBJ2-7 explains the end of the DNA better; the J call may be wrong. CDR1 and CDR2 from the germline V gene are SGHTA and FQGTGA. The CDR3 sequence is 13 residues long. The chain's CDR3 is CASSPGTRDEQYF. The CDR3 DNA is TGTGCCAGCAGCCCGGGGACTAGGGACGAGCAGTACTTC.

This clonotype was detected once. The chain employs TRBV19 and TRBJ1-1; D is unclear. V lost 4 bases to trimming and J lost 7 bases, with 10 bases between them. Germline V CDR1 and CDR2: LNHDA, SQIVND (reference sequence). The CDR3 extends over 12 amino acids. The chain's CDR3 is CASSTQAFEAFF. Written as DNA, the CDR3 is TGTGCCAGTAGTACCCAGGCGTTTGAAGCTTTCTTT.

V gene TRBV29-1 combines with J gene TRBJ2-3; TRBD1 might be the D (6 bases). CDR3 length: 14 residues. The germline gives CDR1 SQVTM, CDR2 ANQGSEA. The ends were cut back, 7 bases at V and 3 bases at J, with 17 bases in the middle. The CDR3 is CSALHRDATDTQYF. CDR3 DNA: TGCAGCGCCCTTCACAGGGATGCGACAGATACGCAGTATTTT.

In its sample, this clonotype was seen many times. The rearrangement links TRBV28 to TRBJ2-7, with TRBD1 matching over 9 bases. Per the germline V gene, CDR1 is MDHEN and CDR2 is SYDVKM. This CDR3 contains 15 residues. With 8 bases clipped from V and 0 bases from J, the junction kept 8 bases outside the gene matches. The CDR3 loop reads CASWAGTGNSYEQYF. The CDR3 DNA is TGTGCCAGCTGGGCCGGGACAGGGAACTCCTACGAGCAGTACTTC.

The CDR3 bases are TGTGCCAGCACAACAGGGAGGAACTATGGCTACACCTTC. Amino acid sequence: CASTTGRNYGYTF. The chain links TRBV6-1 to TRBJ1-2, with a weak D call TRBD1 (6 bases). Germline loops: CDR1 MNHNS, CDR2 SASEGT. The CDR3 loop spans 13 amino acids. V was pared by 7 bases and J by 2 bases, with 11 bases between.

This clonotype was recorded many times. The chain has TRBV6-1 and TRBJ2-7; a weak D match, TRBD1 (6 bases). The CDR3 is 14 residues long. The V and J ends lost 6 bases and 3 bases respectively, with 15 bases between them. Per the germline V gene, CDR1 is MNHNS and CDR2 is SASEGT. CDR3 DNA sequence: TGTGCCAGCAGCTCTCGCACAGGGCTCTACGAGCAGTACTTC. Translation gives CASSSRTGLYEQYF.

This clonotype was observed a handful of times. A junction boundary mismatches the germline segment, possibly from a read error. The chain recombines TRBV12-3 or TRBV12-4 with TRBJ2-5, with 12 bases fitting TRBD2. The CDR3 contains 21 residues. The CDR3 is CASSLALEWASGGAHQETQYF. In DNA form, the CDR3 reads TGTGCCAGCAGTTTAGCGCTTGAATGGGCTAGCGGGGGGGCCCACCAGGAGACCCAGTACTTC.

Many counts were recorded for this clonotype. The chain recombines TRBV7-2 with TRBJ2-1; the D gene is possibly TRBD2 (5 bases). Germline CDR1 and CDR2: SGHTA and FQGNSA. The length of the CDR3 is 12 residues. V lost 6 bases and J lost 3, with 6 bases in between. The CDR3 protein is CASRGLYNEQFF. The CDR3 DNA sequence: TGTGCCAGCAGAGGACTCTACAATGAGCAGTTCTTC.

The rearrangement uses TRBV5-6 and TRBJ2-5; D is uncertain. Trimming removed 4 bases at V and 4 bases at J, with 11 bases between. The CDR3 is 13 amino acids. The germline gives CDR1 SGHDT, CDR2 YYEEEE. CDR3 nucleotides: TGTGCCAGCAGCCGGACGGTCCGAGAGACCCAGTACTTC. Protein sequence: CASSRTVRETQYF.

This clonotype came up a few times. This chain joins TRBV2 and TRBJ2-7; 12 nucleotides agree with TRBD2. The last part of the DNA fits TRBJ2-5 better; the J call may be wrong. Germline CDR1 reads SNHLY; CDR2 reads FYNNEI. CDR3 length equals 16 residues. This CDR3 reads CASSSELAGGGETQYF. The CDR3 DNA follows: TGTGCCAGCAGTTCCGAACTAGCGGGGGGCGGAGAGACCCAGTACTTC.

The rearrangement links TRBV20-1 to TRBJ2-7; D remains ambiguous. Between the trimmed V and J ends, which lost 0 bases and 3 bases, there was a span of 12 bases. The CDR3 sequence is 14 residues long. Germline lookup yields CDR1 DFQATT and CDR2 SNEGSKA (reference sequence). DNA for the CDR3: TGCAGTGCTAGAGAGGTCACCCTGGACTACGAGCAGTACTTC. As protein: CSAREVTLDYEQYF.

The chain recombines TRBV6-2 or TRBV6-3 with TRBJ2-6; 12 bases map to TRBD1. Germline CDR1 MNHEY, CDR2 SVGEGT. J lost 0 bases, V lost 4 bases, and 13 bases had no gene match. This CDR3 region has 21 residues. The CDR3 region has the DNA TGTGCCAGCAGTTCAACCCGCACCGGGACAGGGGGCGGCTCTGGGGCCAACGTCCTGACTTTC. This gives the protein CASSSTRTGTGGGSGANVLTF.

This clonotype was detected once. Germline is not matched at one junction end, which may reflect a read error. DNA of the CDR3: TGTACCAGCAACCAAGATTCGAAGAATGCCCATGGCTACACCTTC. Translating it yields CTSNQDSKNAHGYTF. The chain is built from TRBV4-2 and TRBJ1-2, with D unclear. The germline CDR1 and CDR2 sequences are LGHNA and YNFKEQ. This CDR3 has 15 amino acids.

The chain employs TRBV20-1 and TRBJ2-1, with D tentatively TRBD2 (6 bases). CDR1 DFQATT and CDR2 SNEGSKA come from the germline V gene (reference sequence). The germline V and J ends were trimmed by 5 bases and 6 bases, with 17 bases remaining between them. This CDR3 has 14 amino acids. The CDR3 region is CSAHWDSGPNEQFF. DNA of the CDR3: TGCAGTGCTCACTGGGACTCAGGCCCCAATGAGCAGTTCTTC.

In the case of this clonotype: Since a much larger clone is just one base distant, this may be a read error. CDR3 nucleotides: TGTGCCAGCTCACCACCCGGTGACTCCTACAATGAGCAGTACTTC. Amino acids: CASSPPGDSYNEQYF. The chain links TRBV18 to TRBJ2-1; D remains ambiguous. The end of the DNA is better explained by TRBJ2-7, so the J call may be wrong. CDR1 is KGHSH, CDR2 LQKENI, per germline. This CDR3 comprises 15 residues.

This clonotype turned up a few times. The gene calls are TRBV12-3 or TRBV12-4 and TRBJ2-3; D possibly matches TRBD1 or TRBD2 (5 bases each). The CDR3 runs 15 residues. V lost 3 bases and J 0 bases, leaving 10 bases between the germline ends. The chain's CDR3 is CASSLGRVSTDTQYF. The CDR3 nucleotides are TGTGCCAGCAGTTTGGGGCGGGTGAGCACAGATACGCAGTATTTT.